This record covers a single T cell receptor (beta chain). Its antigen is not known. The entry originates in a study of regulatory T cells in long-lasting Graves disease. Background on the study: Disease was considered persistent Graves' disease after over 5 years of antithyroid drugs (with positive TSH receptor antibodies). General observations from the study: There was favoring of TRBV28, TRBJ1-2 and TRBJ2-5 in persistent disease.

Building the TCR beta libraries relied on iRepertoire HTBI primers, and CDR3 regions underwent Arm-PCR. Original analysis: Across samples, 60 or so TRBV and some 13 TRBJ segments were found. TCRdb passed the multiplex PCR reads through MiXCR, listing each CDR3 protein once. What appears here as the V and J calls and clone size reflects TCRdb's work, not the paper's. The profile shows some 370,000 distinct CDR3 sequences, about a fifth of them singletons. Time point in this sample: persistent/refractory GD, antithyroid drugs over 5 years with positive TRAb. The authors made the TCR library using RNA they extracted from PBMCs. The ends lost 0 bases at V and 5 bases at J; junction bases unmatched: 9. CDR1 and CDR2 from the germline V gene are DFQATT and SNEGSKA (reference sequence). The CDR3 consists of 17 residues.

The chain is built from TRBV20-1 and TRBJ1-6; 8 bases line up with TRBD1. This receptor was identified in a female donor with Graves disease. The sample consisted of peripheral blood mononuclear cells (PBMCs), taken when the disease was refractory, from a patient treated with antithyroid drugs. The CDR3 loop is CSARDGGQAYNNSPLHF. As DNA, the CDR3 is TGCAGTGCTAGAGATGGGGGACAGGCATATAATAATTCACCCCTCCACTTT.